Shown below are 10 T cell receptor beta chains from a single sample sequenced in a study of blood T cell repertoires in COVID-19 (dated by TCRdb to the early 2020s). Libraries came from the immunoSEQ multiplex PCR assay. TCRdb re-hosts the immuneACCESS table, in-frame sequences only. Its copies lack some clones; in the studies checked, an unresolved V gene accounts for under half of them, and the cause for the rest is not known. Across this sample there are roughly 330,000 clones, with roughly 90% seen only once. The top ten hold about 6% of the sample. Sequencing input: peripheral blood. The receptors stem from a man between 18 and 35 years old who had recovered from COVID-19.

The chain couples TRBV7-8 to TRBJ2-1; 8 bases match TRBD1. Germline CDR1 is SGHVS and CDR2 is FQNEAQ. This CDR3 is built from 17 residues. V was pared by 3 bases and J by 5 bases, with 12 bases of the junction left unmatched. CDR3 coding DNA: TGTGCCAGCAGCTTCGACAGGGGTTCTGGGTCTGACAATGAGCAGTTCTTC. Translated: CASSFDRGSGSDNEQFF.

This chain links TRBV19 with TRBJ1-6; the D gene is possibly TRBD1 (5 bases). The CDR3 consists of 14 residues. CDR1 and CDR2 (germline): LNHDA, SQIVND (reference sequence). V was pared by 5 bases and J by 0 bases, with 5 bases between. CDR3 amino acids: CASSDSSYNSPLHF. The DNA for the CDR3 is TGTGCCAGTAGTGACAGCTCCTATAATTCACCCCTCCACTTT.

CDR3 sequence (DNA): TGCGCCAGCAGCCAAGGAGACAGAAATTGGGTCACTGAAGCTTTCTTT. Protein sequence: CASSQGDRNWVTEAFF. V usage is TRBV4-1 and J usage is TRBJ1-1; weak D call: TRBD1 (5 bases). The germline V gene encodes CDR1 MGHRA and CDR2 YSYEKL. The V end was cut by 1 base, the J end by 4 bases, with 16 bases between. The CDR3 loop spans 16 amino acids.

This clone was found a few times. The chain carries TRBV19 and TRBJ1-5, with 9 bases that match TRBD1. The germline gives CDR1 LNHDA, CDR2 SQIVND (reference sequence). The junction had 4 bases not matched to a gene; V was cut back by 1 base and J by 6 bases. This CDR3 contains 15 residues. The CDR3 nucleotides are TGTGCCAGTAGTATAGGGACAGGGGAGGGTCAGCCCCAGCATTTT. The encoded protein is CASSIGTGEGQPQHF.

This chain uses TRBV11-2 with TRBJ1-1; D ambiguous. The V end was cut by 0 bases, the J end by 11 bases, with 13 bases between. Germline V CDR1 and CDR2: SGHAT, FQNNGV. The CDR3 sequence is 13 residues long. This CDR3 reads CASSLDLTSEAFF. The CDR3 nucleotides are TGTGCCAGCAGCTTAGATCTTACGTCCGAGGCTTTCTTT. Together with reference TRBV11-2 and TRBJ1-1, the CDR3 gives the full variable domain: EAGVAQSPRYKIIEKRQSVAFWCNPISGHATLYWYQQILGQGPKLLIQFQNNGVVDDSQLPKDRFSAERLKGVDSTLKIQPAKLEDSAVYLCASSLDLTSEAFFGQGTRLTVV.

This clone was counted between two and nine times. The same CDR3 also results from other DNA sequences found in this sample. For the CDR3, the DNA is TGTGCCAGTAGTATCGGGACAGGGAGCAATCAGCCCCAGCATTTT. It translates to CASSIGTGSNQPQHF. The genes are TRBV19 and TRBJ1-5; TRBD1 matches 9 bases. The V segment lost 3 bases and the J segment 1 base; nucleotides outside the gene matches: 1. The CDR3 spans 15 residues. The germline CDR1 and CDR2 sequences are LNHDA and SQIVND (reference sequence).

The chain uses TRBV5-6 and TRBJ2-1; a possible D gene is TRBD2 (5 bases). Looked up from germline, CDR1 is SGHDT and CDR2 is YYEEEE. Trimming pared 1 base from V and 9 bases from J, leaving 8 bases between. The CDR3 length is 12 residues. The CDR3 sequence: CASSLLEGEQFF. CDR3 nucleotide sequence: TGTGCCAGCAGCTTGTTAGAGGGTGAGCAGTTCTTC.

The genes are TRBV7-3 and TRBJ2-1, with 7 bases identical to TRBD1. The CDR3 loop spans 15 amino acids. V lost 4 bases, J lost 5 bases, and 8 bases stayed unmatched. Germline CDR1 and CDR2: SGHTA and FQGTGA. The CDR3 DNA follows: TGTGCCAGCAGCTCCCGAGGGGGCTCGGACAATGAGCAGTTCTTC. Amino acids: CASSSRGGSDNEQFF.

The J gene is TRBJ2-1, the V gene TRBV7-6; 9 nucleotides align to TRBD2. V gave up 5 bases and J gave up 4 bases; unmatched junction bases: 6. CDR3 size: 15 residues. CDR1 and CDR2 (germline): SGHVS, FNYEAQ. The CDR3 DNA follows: TGTGCCAGCAGCCGCGGACTAGCGAGATACAATGAGCAGTTCTTC. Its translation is CASSRGLARYNEQFF. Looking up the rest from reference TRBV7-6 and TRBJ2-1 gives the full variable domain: GAGVSQSPRYKVTKRGQDVALRCDPISGHVSLYWYRQALGQGPEFLTYFNYEAQQDKSGLPNDRFSAERPEGSISTLTIQRTEQRDSAMYRCASSRGLARYNEQFFGPGTRLTVL.

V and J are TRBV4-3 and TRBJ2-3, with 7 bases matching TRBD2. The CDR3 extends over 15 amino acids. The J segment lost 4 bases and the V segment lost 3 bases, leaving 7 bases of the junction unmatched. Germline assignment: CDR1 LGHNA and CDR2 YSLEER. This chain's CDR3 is CASSHLAVRADTQYF. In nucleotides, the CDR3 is TGCGCCAGCAGCCACCTAGCGGTAAGGGCAGATACGCAGTATTTT.